This T cell receptor (beta chain) was observed in a study of T cells in Graves' hyperthyroidism and ophthalmopathy. The TCR beta CDR3 regions underwent amplification using RNA transcripts as the source. HTBI primers were employed in a first-round RT-PCR of the TCR CDR3. TCRdb re-analysed the multiplex PCR reads in MiXCR, keeping a single row per CDR3 protein. The table lists roughly 500,000 distinct CDR3 sequences, over 45% of them singletons, with 35% to 50% in the top ten. The study's findings and limits: A median approximately 6.5 months before onset, the model predicted ophthalmopathy. Separating ophthalmopathy from stable hyperthyroidism was achieved by a 13 V-J model.

This clonotype was seen a few times. Its specificity is not known. Germline CDR1 reads SGHVS; CDR2 reads FNYEAQ. The V end was cut by 4 bases, the J end by 4 bases, with 11 bases between. The CDR3 is 15 residues long. Input material: peripheral blood or thyroid tissue (not recorded which). The TCR originated in an adult woman with Graves' disease, either hyperthyroidism or ophthalmopathy (not recorded which). V and J are TRBV7-6 and TRBJ2-6, with no clear D. The CDR3 coding sequence is TGTGCCAGCAGCTCGACCGACGGGGGGGCCAACGTCCTGACTTTC. It translates to CASSSTDGGANVLTF.